The rows below give T cell receptor beta chains drawn from one sample of a study of T cell responses to AZD1222 COVID-19 vaccine. Assay: immunoSEQ multiplex PCR; the TCRdb copy retains only in-frame clones and omits some. The sample holds tens of thousands of clones; approximately 91% are singletons and the top ten take about 7%. The sequencing used peripheral blood, collected on day 0 of AZD1222 vaccination. Receptors originate from an adult in good health. CDR3s include the opening cysteine and the closing phenylalanine or tryptophan. The D gene is left open where the match is weak. Size is stated for part of the rows, as once, few or many counts, or as a class when the clone is expanded.

>13|TRBV6-6|TRBJ1-2|TRBD1|NA
CASSADRGYGYTF
TGTGCCAGCAGTGCCGACAGGGGCTATGGCTACACCTTC
>14|TRBV7-9|TRBJ2-6|NA|NA
CAWQRPAGANVLTF
TGTGCTTGGCAGCGTCCTGCTGGGGCCAACGTCCTGACTTTC
>14|TRBV6-1|TRBJ1-6|NA|NA
CASSEQGPNSPLHF
TGTGCCAGCAGTGAGCAGGGACCTAATTCACCCCTCCACTTT
>16|TRBV11-2|TRBJ2-3|NA|NA
CASSLARVTSTDTQYF
TGTGCCAGCAGCTTAGCTCGGGTTACTAGCACAGATACGCAGTATTTT
>13|TRBV19|TRBJ1-6|NA|NA
CASSIGSGSPLHF
TGTGCCAGTAGTATAGGGTCAGGATCACCCCTCCACTTT
>15|TRBV24-1|TRBJ2-1|NA|NA
CATSDYMTESNEQFF
TGTGCCACCAGTGACTATATGACAGAGAGCAATGAGCAGTTCTTC
>15|TRBV6-1|TRBJ1-6|NA|NA
CASTEGQPSRSPLHF
TGTGCCAGCACTGAAGGACAGCCTTCTCGGTCACCCCTCCACTTT
>13|TRBV27|TRBJ1-2|NA|NA
CASSLPGGYGYTF
TGTGCCAGCAGTTTGCCGGGTGGCTATGGCTACACCTTC
>15|TRBV4-1|TRBJ2-7|TRBD1|NA
CASSQTGTGVYEQYF
TGCGCCAGCAGCCAGACCGGGACAGGGGTCTACGAGCAGTACTTC
>15|TRBV4-1|TRBJ2-1|NA|NA
CASSQELASYNEQFF
TGCGCCAGCAGCCAAGAGCTAGCCTCCTACAATGAGCAGTTCTTC
>15|TRBV9|TRBJ2-1|NA|NA
CASSIGTGTYNEQFF
TGTGCCAGCAGCATTGGGACTGGCACCTACAATGAGCAGTTCTTC
>15|TRBV6-4|TRBJ1-6|NA|NA
CASSPREGDNSPLHF
TGTGCCAGCAGTCCCCGTGAGGGGGATAATTCACCCCTCCACTTT
>13|TRBV6-5|TRBJ1-2|NA|NA
CASRKTGNYGYTF
TGTGCCAGCAGGAAGACCGGGAACTATGGCTACACCTTC
>16|TRBV6-2/TRBV6-3|TRBJ2-5|NA|NA
CASSSYRDFLLKTQYF
TGTGCCAGCAGCTCCTATAGGGACTTCCTTTTAAAGACCCAGTACTTC
>12|TRBV5-4|TRBJ1-4|NA|NA
CASSLGNEKLFF
TGTGCCAGCAGCTTAGGCAATGAAAAACTGTTTTTT
>16|TRBV24-1|TRBJ2-1|NA|NA
CATSDSLGGENNEQFF
TGTGCCACCAGTGATAGTTTGGGGGGCGAGAACAATGAGCAGTTCTTC
>12|TRBV3-1/TRBV3-2|TRBJ1-2|NA|NA
CASSLPGLGYTF
TGTGCCAGCAGCCTCCCAGGCCTTGGCTACACCTTC
>16|TRBV28|TRBJ1-1|NA|NA
CASSLGSTAGDTEAFF
TGTGCCAGCAGTTTAGGGTCAACAGCGGGGGACACTGAAGCTTTCTTT
>13|TRBV9|TRBJ2-5|NA|NA
CASSERGGETQYF
TGTGCCAGCAGCGAGAGAGGCGGGGAGACCCAGTACTTC
>19|TRBV3-1/TRBV3-2|TRBJ2-6|TRBD1|once
CASSQDREGAVPGANVLTF
TGTGCCAGCAGCCAAGATAGAGAGGGGGCAGTCCCTGGGGCCAACGTCCTGACTTTC
>18|TRBV5-6|TRBJ1-1|TRBD1|NA
CASSLARSRGRGNTEAFF
TGTGCCAGCAGCTTGGCCCGGAGCAGGGGGCGAGGGAACACTGAAGCTTTCTTT
>14|TRBV5-8|TRBJ2-3|NA|NA
CASSLVRRTDTQYF
TGTGCCAGCAGCTTGGTGCGTCGGACAGATACGCAGTATTTT
>14|TRBV6-1|TRBJ2-7|NA|NA
CASSEGLGSHEQYF
TGTGCCAGCAGTGAAGGACTGGGTTCCCACGAGCAGTACTTC
>13|TRBV2|TRBJ2-6|NA|NA
CASMVSGANVLTF
TGTGCCAGCATGGTGTCTGGGGCCAACGTCCTGACTTTC
>15|TRBV6-1|TRBJ2-7|NA|NA
CASSEIGGGPYEQYF
TGTGCCAGCAGTGAAATAGGGGGGGGCCCTTACGAGCAGTACTTC
>15|TRBV5-1|TRBJ2-7|TRBD2|NA
CASSAGTSGAYEQYF
TGCGCCAGCAGCGCAGGGACTAGCGGGGCCTACGAGCAGTACTTC
>13|TRBV7-3|TRBJ1-2|TRBD1|NA
CASSPTGGVGYTF
TGTGCCAGCAGCCCGACAGGGGGTGTAGGCTACACCTTC
>14|TRBV29-1|TRBJ2-3|TRBD2|NA
CSVEHSGRSDTQYF
TGCAGCGTCGAACACAGCGGGAGGTCCGATACGCAGTATTTT
>13|TRBV6-2/TRBV6-3|TRBJ2-2|NA|NA
CASSSTRLGELFF
TGTGCCAGCAGCTCCACTCGCCTCGGGGAGCTGTTTTTT
>16|TRBV4-2|TRBJ1-3|TRBD1|NA
CASSQDRTGAGNTIYF
TGTGCCAGCAGCCAAGATAGGACAGGAGCTGGAAACACCATATATTTT
>12|TRBV28|TRBJ1-5|TRBD1|NA
CASTGVNQPQHF
TGTGCCAGTACAGGGGTGAATCAGCCCCAGCATTTT
>14|TRBV2|TRBJ2-1|TRBD1|once
CASRGTGGSNEQFF
TGTGCCAGCAGGGGGACAGGTGGGTCCAATGAGCAGTTCTTC
>11|TRBV14|TRBJ2-3|NA|NA
CASSSTDTQYF
TGTGCCAGCAGCTCCACAGATACGCAGTATTTT
>14|TRBV11-2|TRBJ2-2|NA|NA
CASNIRLNTGELFF
TGTGCCAGCAACATCCGGCTGAACACCGGGGAGCTGTTTTTT
>15|TRBV24-1|TRBJ2-4|TRBD2|NA
CATSDFQGGRNIQYF
TGTGCCACCAGTGACTTCCAGGGAGGGAGAAACATTCAGTACTTC
>12|TRBV6-6|TRBJ2-2|NA|NA
CASSVGTGELFF
TGTGCCAGCAGTGTGGGCACCGGGGAGCTGTTTTTT
>15|TRBV6-1|TRBJ1-1|TRBD1|NA
CASSDTGTAKTEAFF
TGTGCCAGCAGTGATACCGGGACAGCGAAGACTGAAGCTTTCTTT
>12|TRBV7-9|TRBJ2-7|NA|once
CASSLVSYEQYF
TGTGCCAGCAGCTTAGTTTCCTACGAGCAGTACTTC
>16|TRBV5-8|TRBJ2-7|NA|NA
CASRPRDNEYNYEQYF
TGTGCCAGCAGGCCAAGGGACAACGAATATAACTACGAGCAGTACTTC
>16|TRBV9|TRBJ2-2|NA|NA
CASSVKADLNTGELFF
TGTGCCAGCAGCGTAAAGGCGGATCTGAACACCGGGGAGCTGTTTTTT
>14|TRBV25-1|TRBJ1-1|TRBD1|once
CASRGQGYLTEAFF
TGTGCCTCAAGGGGACAGGGATACCTCACTGAAGCTTTCTTT
>14|TRBV29-1|TRBJ2-5|NA|NA
CSGGGGPNAETQYF
TGCAGCGGTGGGGGGGGCCCCAATGCGGAGACCCAGTACTTC
>16|TRBV9|TRBJ2-5|NA|NA
CASSVDTGHLEETQYF
TGTGCCAGCAGCGTAGACACAGGGCACTTGGAGGAGACCCAGTACTTC
>15|TRBV7-2|TRBJ1-1|NA|NA
CASSLGWGRETEAFF
TGTGCCAGCAGCTTAGGGTGGGGTAGAGAGACTGAAGCTTTCTTT
>12|TRBV9|TRBJ2-2|NA|NA
CASSQLTGELFF
TGTGCCAGCAGCCAACTTACCGGGGAGCTGTTTTTT
>16|TRBV18|TRBJ1-1|TRBD1|NA
CASSPAGGRLDTEAFF
TGTGCCAGCTCACCAGCAGGGGGCCGGCTGGACACTGAAGCTTTCTTT
>17|TRBV11-2|TRBJ1-3|TRBD1|NA
CASSLDLTGGWGNTIYF
TGTGCCAGCAGCTTAGACCTTACAGGGGGCTGGGGAAACACCATATATTTT
>13|TRBV28|TRBJ1-3|NA|few
CASSQGSGNTIYF
TGTGCCAGCAGTCAGGGGTCTGGAAACACCATATATTTT
>14|TRBV4-3|TRBJ2-5|NA|NA
CASSQLGAEETQYF
TGCGCCAGCAGCCAACTAGGAGCAGAAGAGACCCAGTACTTC
>14|TRBV28|TRBJ1-4|NA|NA
CASGPGGDNEKLFF
TGTGCCAGCGGACCGGGGGGCGATAATGAAAAACTGTTTTTT
>13|TRBV9|TRBJ2-7|NA|NA
CASSKDETYEQYF
TGTGCCAGCAGCAAAGACGAAACCTACGAGCAGTACTTC
>13|TRBV7-9|TRBJ2-7|NA|NA
CASSFTGKYEQYF
TGTGCCAGCAGCTTTACAGGGAAATACGAGCAGTACTTC
>13|TRBV6-4|TRBJ1-5|NA|NA
CASSDLEGQPQHF
TGTGCCAGCAGTGACCTGGAAGGCCAGCCCCAGCATTTT
>17|TRBV9|TRBJ2-1|TRBD2|once
CASSAGGRRELGNEQFF
TGTGCCAGCAGCGCCGGGGGGAGGCGGGAGTTGGGCAATGAGCAGTTCTTC